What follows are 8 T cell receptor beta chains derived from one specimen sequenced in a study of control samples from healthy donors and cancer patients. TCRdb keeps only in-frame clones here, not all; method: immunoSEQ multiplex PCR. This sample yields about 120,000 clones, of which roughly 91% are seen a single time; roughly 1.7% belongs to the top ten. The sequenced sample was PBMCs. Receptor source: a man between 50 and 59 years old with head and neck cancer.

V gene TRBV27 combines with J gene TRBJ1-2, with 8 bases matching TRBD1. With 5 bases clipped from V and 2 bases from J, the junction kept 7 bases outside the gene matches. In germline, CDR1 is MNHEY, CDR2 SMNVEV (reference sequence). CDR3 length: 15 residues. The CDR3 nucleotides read TGTGCCAGCAGTCCGTGGGACAGGACAAACTATGGCTACACCTTC. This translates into CASSPWDRTNYGYTF.

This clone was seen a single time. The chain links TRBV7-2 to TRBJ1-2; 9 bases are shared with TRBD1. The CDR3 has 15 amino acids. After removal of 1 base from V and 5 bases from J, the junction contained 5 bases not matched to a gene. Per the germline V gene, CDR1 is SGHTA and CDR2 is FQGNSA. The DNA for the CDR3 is TGTGCCAGCAGCTTAGACATACAGGGGGCTTATGGCTACACCTTC. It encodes CASSLDIQGAYGYTF.

The CDR3 loop is CASSYSTGAAFF. In nucleotides, the CDR3 is TGTGCCAGCAGTTACTCGACAGGGGCTGCTTTCTTT. V usage is TRBV6-2 or TRBV6-3 and J usage is TRBJ1-1, with TRBD1 matching 8 bases. This CDR3 has 12 residues. Germline values: CDR1 MNHEY, CDR2 SVGEGT. V was pared by 0 bases and J by 11 bases, with 2 bases of the junction left unmatched.

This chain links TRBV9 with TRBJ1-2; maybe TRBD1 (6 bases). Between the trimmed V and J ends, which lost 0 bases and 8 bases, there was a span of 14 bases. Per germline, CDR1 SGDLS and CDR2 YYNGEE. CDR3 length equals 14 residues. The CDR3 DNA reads TGTGCCAGCAGCGTAGTCCCGGGGGCGGGAGGCTACACCTTC. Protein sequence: CASSVVPGAGGYTF.

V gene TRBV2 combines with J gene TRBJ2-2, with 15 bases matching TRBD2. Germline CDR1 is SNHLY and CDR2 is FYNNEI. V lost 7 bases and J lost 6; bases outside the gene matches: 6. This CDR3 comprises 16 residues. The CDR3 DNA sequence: TGTGCCAGCAAGGGACTAGCGGGGGGCCGGGCCGGGGAGCTGTTTTTT. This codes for CASKGLAGGRAGELFF.

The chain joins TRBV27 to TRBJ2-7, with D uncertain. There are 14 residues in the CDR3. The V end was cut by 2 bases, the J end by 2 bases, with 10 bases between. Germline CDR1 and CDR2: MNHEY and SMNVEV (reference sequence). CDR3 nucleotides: TGTGCCAGCAGTTTACGACGGGCGGCCTACGAGCAGTACTTC. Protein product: CASSLRRAAYEQYF.

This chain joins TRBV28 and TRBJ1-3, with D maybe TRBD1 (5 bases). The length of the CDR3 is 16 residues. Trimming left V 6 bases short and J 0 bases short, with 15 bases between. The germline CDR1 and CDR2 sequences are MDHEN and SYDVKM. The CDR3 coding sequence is TGTGCCAGCAGCCCGGAGGGGTACGACTCTGGAAACACCATATATTTT. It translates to CASSPEGYDSGNTIYF.

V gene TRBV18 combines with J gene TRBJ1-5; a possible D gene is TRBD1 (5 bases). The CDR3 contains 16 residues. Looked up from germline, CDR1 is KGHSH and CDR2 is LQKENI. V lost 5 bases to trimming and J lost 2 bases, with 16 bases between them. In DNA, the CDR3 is TGTGCCAGCTCAGGCAGGGTCGGGATGGGCAATCAGCCCCAGCATTTT. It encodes CASSGRVGMGNQPQHF. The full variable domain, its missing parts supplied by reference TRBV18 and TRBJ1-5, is NAGVMQNPRHLVRRRGQEARLRCSPMKGHSHVYWYRQLPEEGLKFMVYLQKENIIDESGMPKERFSAEFPKEGPSILRIQQVVRGDSAAYFCASSGRVGMGNQPQHFGDGTRLSIL.